Included here is one TCR beta chain sequence, with context. Its specificity is not known. The data derive from a study of shared clonotypes between healthy human individuals. Replicate PCRs run on sorted subsets employed 200 ng DNA, approximately 30,000 T cell genomes. Only in-frame clones appear in the TCRdb table, and some are missing; sequencing was by immunoSEQ multiplex PCR. Here the sample spans roughly 2.4 million clones, under 97% being singletons. Study-level points and caveats: The rarefaction results pointed to incomplete sorted-subset sequencing despite large depth. Compared with clonotypes that all four donors shared, non-shared clonotypes had lower generation probabilities. The expectation was that sequencing depth would affect clonotype sharing among donors.

Sequencing was done on a sample of naive CD4+ T cells sorted from blood. This sample's subset: CD45RA+ positively selected. This clonotype originated in a man between 18 and 35 years old in good health.

The CDR3 nucleotides are TGTGCCAGCAGCTTAGCGCTCGGGACAGAGTTCTTC. This codes for CASSLALGTEFF. The gene calls are TRBV7-2 and TRBJ2-1; 7 bases line up with TRBD1. Germline V lookup: CDR1 SGHTA, CDR2 FQGNSA. The V gene end was trimmed by 0 bases and the J gene end by 14 bases; junction bases not matched to a gene: 4. CDR3 length: 12 residues.